Following are 4 T cell receptor beta chains from one sample sequenced in a study of blood T cell repertoires in COVID-19. The assay was immunoSEQ multiplex PCR, and TCRdb's table has in-frame clones only and misses some. Among around 250,000 clones listed, around 88% were seen once. The sequenced sample consisted of PBMCs or T cells enriched from blood (not recorded which). These receptors were obtained from a woman aged 40 to 49 with acute COVID-19.

The chain links TRBV10-3 to TRBJ2-2; 9 bases match TRBD2. Trimming at V came to 0 bases and at J to 6 bases, leaving 11 bases not matched to a gene. Germline V gene data show CDR1 as ENHRY and CDR2 as SYGVKD. The CDR3 is 18 amino acids. The CDR3 DNA reads as TGTGCCATCAGTGAGTCCTTCGGACTAGCGCCGGTGGCCGGGGAGCTGTTTTTT. Translating it yields CAISESFGLAPVAGELFF.

This sequence joins TRBV2 and TRBJ2-1; D gene unclear. CDR1 is SNHLY, CDR2 FYNNEI, per germline. With 6 bases removed from V and 5 bases from J, the gap between germline ends came to 11 bases. CDR3 length: 13 residues. In nucleotides, the CDR3 is TGTGCCAGCAGAGAACTACTCAACAATGAGCAGTTCTTC. It codes for CASRELLNNEQFF.

The chain couples TRBV3-1 (or the pseudogene TRBV3-2) to TRBJ1-2; no firm D call. V was trimmed by 1 base and J by 8 bases, leaving 5 bases between them. Germline values: CDR1 LGHDT, CDR2 YNNKEL (reference sequence). The CDR3 spans 11 residues. The CDR3 region has the DNA TGTGCCAGCAGCCAAGCCAGGGGCTACACCTTC. Its protein product is CASSQARGYTF.

This clone was seen once. The chain has TRBV24-1 and TRBJ2-1; 7 bases fit TRBD2. The V gene's germline CDR1 is KGHDR and CDR2 SFDVKD. The V segment lost 4 bases and the J segment 0 bases; nucleotides outside the gene matches: 2. The CDR3 length is 15 residues. CDR3 coding DNA: TGTGCCACCAGTGAACTAGCGACCTCCTACAATGAGCAGTTCTTC. This gives the protein CATSELATSYNEQFF.